These 22 T cell receptor beta chains were all obtained from the same sample, sequenced in a study of beta chain features in type 1 diabetes. General observations from the study: In every one of the four CD4+ subsets, TCRB CDR3s were moderately but significantly shorter in Type 1 diabetes patients.

For these receptors, no antigen is known. cDNA synthesis used the whole RNA isolate, giving expressed TCRB sequences. Libraries were prepared by immunoSEQ multiplex PCR; TCRdb keeps only in-frame clonotypes and omits some of them. The table has some 330,000 clones, around 13% seen once. Input material: naive CD4+ T cells from blood. The receptors stem from a woman aged 18-29 years with type 1 diabetes.

This clone was counted only a few times. The V gene is TRBV11-1, the J gene TRBJ2-7; TRBD1 aligns across 7 bases. Germline CDR1 SGHAT, CDR2 FQDESV (reference sequence). The CDR3 extends over 13 amino acids. The V and J ends lost 3 bases and 3 bases, in that order; junction bases with no gene match: 2. CDR3 coding DNA: TGTGCCAGCAGCTTCGGACAGGTCTACGAGCAGTACTTC. As protein: CASSFGQVYEQYF.

In its sample, this clone was seen a few times. This rearrangement joins TRBV27 to TRBJ2-1; D perhaps matches TRBD2 (7 bases). The CDR3 contains 19 residues. Trimming took 4 bases from V and 0 from J, leaving 22 bases between them. Germline values: CDR1 MNHEY, CDR2 SMNVEV (reference sequence). The CDR3 DNA reads as TGTGCCAGCAGTTCCTTTCGGGGGGCCCTATCGAGCTCCTACAATGAGCAGTTCTTC. It codes for CASSSFRGALSSSYNEQFF.

The J gene is TRBJ2-4, the V gene TRBV25-1; 8 bases line up with TRBD2. This CDR3 has 15 amino acids. Per germline, CDR1 MGHDK and CDR2 SYGVNS. The J segment lost 2 bases and the V segment lost 3 bases, leaving 3 bases of the junction unmatched. The CDR3 bases are TGTGCCAGCAGTGAGCCGGGGGGGACCAAAAACATTCAGTACTTC. This translates into CASSEPGGTKNIQYF.

The chain is built from TRBV5-6 and TRBJ2-2, with 9 bases fitting TRBD1. Germline loops: CDR1 SGHDT, CDR2 YYEEEE. The CDR3 covers 16 residues. V gave up 4 bases and J gave up 5 bases; unmatched junction bases: 9. CDR3 nucleotides: TGTGCCAGCAGCCCGACAGGGGGGGGATATACCGGGGAGCTGTTTTTT. Its protein product is CASSPTGGGYTGELFF.

The chain employs TRBV29-1 and TRBJ2-5; 11 bases align to TRBD2. CDR3 size: 16 residues. Germline assignment: CDR1 SQVTM and CDR2 ANQGSEA. Trimming at V came to 6 bases and at J to 0 bases, leaving 9 bases not matched to a gene. CDR3 protein: CSVLGLAEEYQETQYF. The CDR3, as DNA: TGCAGCGTATTGGGACTAGCGGAGGAGTACCAAGAGACCCAGTACTTC.

This rearrangement joins TRBV5-1 to TRBJ1-2; D unclear. The CDR3 extends over 12 amino acids. The V gene's germline CDR1 is SGHRS and CDR2 YFSETQ. V lost 2 bases and J 4 bases, leaving 6 bases between the germline ends. The CDR3 reads CASSFESYGYTF. For the CDR3, the DNA is TGCGCCAGCAGCTTTGAGTCCTATGGCTACACCTTC.

A few counts support this clone. The V gene is TRBV11-2, the J gene TRBJ2-3, with 8 bases matching TRBD2. There are 14 residues in the CDR3. Germline values: CDR1 SGHAT, CDR2 FQNNGV. The J segment lost 8 bases and the V segment lost 5 bases, leaving 9 bases of the junction unmatched. CDR3: CASSPRTSLVTQYF. As DNA, the CDR3 is TGTGCCAGCAGCCCCAGGACTAGCCTAGTTACGCAGTATTTT.

The chain has TRBV27 and TRBJ2-1; the D gene is possibly TRBD1 (6 bases). Trimming removed 2 bases from V and 2 bases from J, with 10 bases in between. Germline values: CDR1 MNHEY, CDR2 SMNVEV (reference sequence). The CDR3 extends over 15 amino acids. The CDR3 region is CASSLRQGTYNEQFF. CDR3 in DNA: TGTGCCAGCAGTTTACGCCAGGGGACCTACAATGAGCAGTTCTTC.

The chain combines TRBV4-3 with TRBJ2-7; TRBD1 aligns across 8 bases. The CDR3 sequence is 14 residues long. Germline assignment: CDR1 LGHNA and CDR2 YSLEER. Unmatched junction bases numbered 8, after V lost 4 bases and J lost 6 bases. CDR3 loop: CASSRDQGAIEQYF. The CDR3, as DNA: TGCGCCAGCAGCCGAGACCAGGGGGCGATCGAGCAGTACTTC.

The chain uses TRBV11-3 and TRBJ2-5, with D tentatively TRBD2 (5 bases). The V gene's germline CDR1 is SGHNT and CDR2 YENEEA. The CDR3 has 14 amino acids. The germline V and J ends were trimmed by 0 bases and 5 bases, with 10 bases remaining between them. The CDR3 protein is CASSLEEGRETQYF. DNA for the CDR3: TGTGCCAGCAGCTTAGAAGAGGGAAGGGAGACCCAGTACTTC. The whole variable domain, filled in from reference TRBV11-3 and TRBJ2-5, reads EAGVVQSPRYKIIEKKQPVAFWCNPISGHNTLYWYLQNLGQGPELLIRYENEEAVDDSQLPKDRFSAERLKGVDSTLKIQPAELGDSAVYLCASSLEEGRETQYFGPGTRLLVL.

This chain connects TRBV28 to TRBJ2-1, with D possibly matching TRBD1 (5 bases). V gave up 2 bases and J gave up 2 bases, with 13 bases separating them. CDR1 MDHEN and CDR2 SYDVKM come from the germline V gene. This CDR3 spans 16 amino acids. The CDR3 region has the DNA TGTGCCAGCAGTTTAGCGGCGCAGGGCGCCTACAATGAGCAGTTCTTC. Translating it yields CASSLAAQGAYNEQFF.

This clone was picked up one time. The chain links TRBV9 to TRBJ2-2; 15 nucleotides line up with TRBD2. V lost 0 bases, J lost 7 bases, and 10 bases stayed unmatched. The germline CDR1 and CDR2 sequences are SGDLS and YYNGEE. The CDR3 consists of 19 residues. The CDR3 DNA follows: TGTGCCAGCAGCGTAGACCCGGGGACTAGCGGGAGGATGGGCGGGGAGCTGTTTTTT. Translating gives CASSVDPGTSGRMGGELFF.

The J gene is TRBJ2-5, the V gene TRBV6-5; D not certain. The CDR3 totals 14 residues. Germline lookup yields CDR1 MNHEY and CDR2 SVGAGI. V lost 0 bases and J 4 bases, leaving 9 bases between the germline ends. The CDR3 loop reads CASSYSYRRETQYF. As DNA, the CDR3 is TGTGCCAGCAGTTACTCCTACCGCCGAGAGACCCAGTACTTC.

The rearrangement uses TRBV5-4 and TRBJ2-1; 13 nucleotides match TRBD2. Germline V gene sequence: CDR1 SGHNT, CDR2 YYREEE (reference sequence). V lost 2 bases to trimming and J lost 7 bases; unmatched junction nucleotides: 6. This CDR3 is built from 16 residues. The CDR3 protein is CASSFGGTSGANEQFF. The DNA of the CDR3 is TGTGCCAGCAGCTTCGGTGGGACTAGCGGGGCTAATGAGCAGTTCTTC.

This clone has a handful of counts. The J gene is TRBJ2-1, the V gene TRBV19, with 10 nucleotides matching TRBD2. J lost 0 bases, V lost 10 bases, and 3 bases had no gene match. This CDR3 spans 14 amino acids. Germline CDR1 reads LNHDA; CDR2 reads SQIVND (reference sequence). The CDR3 DNA follows: TGTGCCACCCGACTAGCGGGCTCCTACAATGAGCAGTTCTTC. The encoded protein is CATRLAGSYNEQFF.

This clone has a handful of counts. This chain connects TRBV9 to TRBJ2-3, with 8 bases identical to TRBD2. This CDR3 comprises 16 residues. The germline V gene has CDR1 SGDLS and CDR2 YYNGEE. J gave up 2 bases and V 0 bases, and 5 bases lay outside the gene matches. The CDR3 DNA sequence: TGTGCCAGCAGCGTAGGGGATAGCGGGACCACAGATACGCAGTATTTT. Translated, it gives CASSVGDSGTTDTQYF.

This clone was detected a few times. V usage is TRBV27 and J usage is TRBJ2-1; 9 bases match TRBD2. V lost 3 bases, J lost 9 bases, and 18 bases stayed unmatched. This CDR3 spans 18 amino acids. Per the germline V gene, CDR1 is MNHEY and CDR2 is SMNVEV (reference sequence). CDR3 coding DNA: TGTGCCAGCAGTTTGTCTCCCCTCGGCGGGGGGGCATTATCTGAGCAGTTCTTC. Protein product: CASSLSPLGGGALSEQFF.

The chain recombines TRBV25-1 with TRBJ2-7, with 10 bases matching TRBD2. The CDR3 has 14 residues. Germline trimming cut 2 bases from V and 2 bases from J; bases unmatched to any gene: 0. The germline gives CDR1 MGHDK, CDR2 SYGVNS. In nucleotides, the CDR3 is TGTGCCAGCAGTGAAACTAGCGGGGCCTACGAGCAGTACTTC. Translated: CASSETSGAYEQYF.

The V gene is TRBV2, the J gene TRBJ1-1, with D hard to call. There are 12 residues in the CDR3. V was pared by 8 bases and J by 3 bases, with 10 bases between. Per the germline V gene, CDR1 is SNHLY and CDR2 is FYNNEI. CDR3 residues: CASLLRYTEAFF. The CDR3 DNA is TGTGCCAGCCTTTTGCGGTACACTGAAGCTTTCTTT.

This clone appeared a few times. The chain joins TRBV15 to TRBJ2-1, with D maybe TRBD2 (6 bases). This CDR3 has 18 residues. The V gene lost 2 bases and the J gene lost 8 bases, with 25 bases spanning the gap. CDR1 is LNHNV and CDR2 is YYDKDF in the germline V gene (reference sequence). The CDR3 here is CATSRNQPTSHLIDEQFF. The DNA for the CDR3 is TGTGCCACCAGCAGAAATCAACCGACTAGTCATCTCATCGATGAGCAGTTCTTC.

There are a few counts of this clone. The chain uses TRBV10-3 and TRBJ2-7; TRBD1 agrees at 9 bases. In germline, CDR1 is ENHRY, CDR2 SYGVKD. The CDR3 sequence is 15 residues long. The V segment lost 4 bases and the J segment 2 bases; nucleotides outside the gene matches: 6. The CDR3 DNA reads as TGTGCCATCAGTGCAGGGGGACAGGGTACCTACGAGCAGTACTTC. Translated: CAISAGGQGTYEQYF.

This clone was recorded a few times. The chain joins TRBV28 to TRBJ1-5, with a tentative D call TRBD1 (5 bases). This CDR3 region has 12 residues. In germline, CDR1 is MDHEN, CDR2 SYDVKM. The ends were cut back, 6 bases at V and 7 bases at J, with 10 bases in the middle. The CDR3 bases are TGTGCCAGCAGCCTGGCAGGGCAGCCCCAGCATTTT. Amino acids: CASSLAGQPQHF. Full variable domain (outside the CDR3, taken from reference TRBV28 and TRBJ1-5): DVKVTQSSRYLVKRTGEKVFLECVQDMDHENMFWYRQDPGLGLRLIYFSYDVKMKEKGDIPEGYSVSREKKERFSLILESASTNQTSMYLCASSLAGQPQHFGDGTRLSIL.